This T cell receptor beta chain emerged from a study of blood T cell repertoires in COVID-19. Study as a whole: Donors in the United States, Italy and Spain gave samples during acute or convalescent COVID-19. T cells, B-cell-depleted T cells, or PBMCs provided the cDNA or gDNA that served as material.

Germline assignment: CDR1 KGHDR and CDR2 SFDVKD. The CDR3 extends over 13 amino acids. With 5 bases clipped from V and 8 bases from J, the junction kept 7 bases outside the gene matches. Original analysis: Amplification with reference gene primers provided the estimates of nucleated cell counts. TCRdb's copy holds only in-frame clones and misses some; the assay was immunoSEQ multiplex PCR. Clone size and the V and J calls come from that table; the DNA yielded D and trimming. The sample carries approximately 140,000 clones, around nine tenths recorded once. The rearrangement joins TRBV24-1 to TRBJ1-2; TRBD1 matches at 7 bases. This TCR was sampled from a woman aged 55-69 years with acute or convalescent COVID-19. Material: peripheral blood. The CDR3 loop reads CATSVRQGGGYTF. CDR3 bases: TGTGCCACCAGTGTCAGACAGGGTGGCGGCTACACCTTC.